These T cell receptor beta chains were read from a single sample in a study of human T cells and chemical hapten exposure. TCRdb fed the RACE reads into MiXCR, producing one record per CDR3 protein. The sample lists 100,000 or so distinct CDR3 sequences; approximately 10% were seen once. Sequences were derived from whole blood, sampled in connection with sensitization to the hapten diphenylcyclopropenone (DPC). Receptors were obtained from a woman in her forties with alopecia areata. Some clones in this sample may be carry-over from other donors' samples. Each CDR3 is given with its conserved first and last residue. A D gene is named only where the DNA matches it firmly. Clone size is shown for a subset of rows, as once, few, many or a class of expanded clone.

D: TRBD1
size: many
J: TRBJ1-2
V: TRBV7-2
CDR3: CASSSIGTGTYGYTF
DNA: TGTGCCAGCAGCTCCATCGGGACAGGGACCTATGGCTACACCTTC

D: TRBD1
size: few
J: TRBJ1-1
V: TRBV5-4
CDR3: CASSTPDRKGGAFF
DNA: TGTGCCAGCAGCACCCCGGACAGGAAAGGCGGCGCTTTCTTT

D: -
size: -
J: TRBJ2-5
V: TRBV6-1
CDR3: CASGHAKETQYF
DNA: TGTGCCAGCGGACACGCCAAAGAGACCCAGTACTTC

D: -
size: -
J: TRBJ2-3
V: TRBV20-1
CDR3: CSARDPPGQGTDTQYF
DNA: TGCAGTGCTAGAGATCCCCCAGGGCAGGGAACAGATACGCAGTATTTT

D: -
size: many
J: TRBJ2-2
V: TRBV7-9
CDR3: CASSLARQMNTGELFF
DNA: TGTGCCAGCAGCTTAGCGCGGCAGATGAACACCGGGGAGCTGTTTTTT

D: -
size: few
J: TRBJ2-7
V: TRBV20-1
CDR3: CSACSGTHYEQYF
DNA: TGCAGTGCTTGTTCCGGGACACACTACGAGCAGTACTTC

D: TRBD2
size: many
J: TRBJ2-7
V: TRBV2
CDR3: CASSDVGGGSSYEQYF
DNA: TGTGCCAGCAGTGATGTGGGCGGGGGGTCCTCCTACGAGCAGTACTTC

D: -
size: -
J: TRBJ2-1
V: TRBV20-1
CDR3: CSASGGGSSYNEQFF
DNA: TGCAGTGCTAGTGGCGGGGGCAGCTCCTACAATGAGCAGTTCTTC

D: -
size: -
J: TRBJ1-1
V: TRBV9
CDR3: CASSVFGEGTEAFF
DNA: TGTGCCAGCAGCGTGTTTGGGGAAGGCACTGAAGCTTTCTTT

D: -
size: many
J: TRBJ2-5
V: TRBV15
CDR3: CATSSPFFQETQYF
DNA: TGTGCCACCAGCAGTCCCTTCTTCCAAGAGACCCAGTACTTC

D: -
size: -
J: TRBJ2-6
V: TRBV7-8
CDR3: CASSLRGTGANVLTF
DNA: TGTGCCAGCAGCTTAAGGGGAACTGGGGCCAACGTCCTGACTTTC

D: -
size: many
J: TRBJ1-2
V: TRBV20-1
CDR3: CSAGRRDANYGYTF
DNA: TGCAGTGCGGGGAGAAGGGATGCTAACTATGGCTACACCTTC

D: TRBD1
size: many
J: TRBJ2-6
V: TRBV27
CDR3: CASTTYRGSSGANVLTF
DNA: TGTGCCAGCACAACCTACAGGGGGAGCTCTGGGGCCAACGTCCTGACTTTC

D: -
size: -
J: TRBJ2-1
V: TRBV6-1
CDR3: CASSRRSGLSYNEQFF
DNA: TGTGCCAGCAGCCGGAGGTCAGGCCTTTCCTACAATGAGCAGTTCTTC

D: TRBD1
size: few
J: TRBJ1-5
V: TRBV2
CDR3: CASSQQGVINNQPQHF
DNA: TGTGCCAGCAGCCAACAGGGGGTTATTAACAATCAGCCCCAGCATTTT

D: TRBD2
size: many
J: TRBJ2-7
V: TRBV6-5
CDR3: CASRRNSGGALYEQYF
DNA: TGTGCCAGCAGACGCAATAGCGGGGGGGCCCTCTACGAGCAGTACTTC

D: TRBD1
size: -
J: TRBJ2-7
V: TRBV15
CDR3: CATSVDRSLGEQYF
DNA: TGTGCCACCAGTGTGGACAGGTCCCTTGGCGAGCAGTACTTC

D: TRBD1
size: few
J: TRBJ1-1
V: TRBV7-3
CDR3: CASSFGTQGAEAFF
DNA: TGTGCCAGCAGCTTCGGAACACAGGGGGCTGAAGCTTTCTTT

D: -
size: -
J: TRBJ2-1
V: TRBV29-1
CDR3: CSVDRGYEQFF
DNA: TGCAGCGTTGATAGGGGCTATGAGCAGTTCTTC

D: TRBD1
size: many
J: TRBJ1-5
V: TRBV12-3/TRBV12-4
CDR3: CASSPSQGAGQPQHF
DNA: TGTGCCAGCAGTCCATCACAGGGGGCCGGGCAGCCCCAGCATTTT

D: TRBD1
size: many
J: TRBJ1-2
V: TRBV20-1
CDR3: CSARALGTDYGYTF
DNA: TGCAGTGCTAGAGCTCTGGGGACAGACTATGGCTACACCTTC

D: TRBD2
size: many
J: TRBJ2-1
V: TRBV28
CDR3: CASSPRLAGAGEQFF
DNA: TGTGCCAGCAGTCCAAGACTAGCGGGAGCGGGTGAGCAGTTCTTC

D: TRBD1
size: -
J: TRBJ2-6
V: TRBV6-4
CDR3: CASSDSAGGAGANVLTF
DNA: TGTGCCAGCAGTGACTCGGCAGGGGGTGCTGGGGCCAACGTCCTGACTTTC

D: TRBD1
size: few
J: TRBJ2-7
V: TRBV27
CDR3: CASTPGQGAFGEQYF
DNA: TGTGCCAGCACTCCGGGACAGGGGGCGTTTGGCGAGCAGTACTTC

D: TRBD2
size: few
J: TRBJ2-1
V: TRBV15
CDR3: CATSRGAGGQLNEQFF
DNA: TGTGCCACCAGCAGAGGAGCGGGGGGGCAGCTCAATGAGCAGTTCTTC

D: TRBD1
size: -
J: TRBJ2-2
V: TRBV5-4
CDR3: CASSPRGLGGNTGELFF
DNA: TGTGCCAGCAGCCCTAGGGGGCTCGGTGGGAACACCGGGGAGCTGTTTTTT